The clone carrying this TCR beta chain occurred many times. CDR3 size: 15 residues. Trimming took off 0 bases at V and 2 bases at J, with 11 bases between the two ends. From germline, CDR1 is MNHEY and CDR2 SVGAGI. The source material, RNA transcripts, was used to amplify TCR beta CDR3 regions. HTBI primers were the set used in a first-round RT-PCR of the TCR CDR3. TCRdb used MiXCR to reprocess the multiplex PCR reads, holding one entry per CDR3 protein. The sample yields some 740,000 distinct CDR3 sequences, approximately 15% seen once. The sample comes from a study of T cells in Graves' hyperthyroidism and ophthalmopathy. The diagnoses drew upon clinical symptoms, serum thyroxine and TRAb, thyroid ultrasound and orbital computed tomography.

The chain couples TRBV6-5 to TRBJ2-7, with D perhaps matching TRBD1 or TRBD2 (5 bases each). Sequenced input: blood. The receptor comes from a woman younger than 35 with Graves' hyperthyroidism. CDR3: CASSYSGARTYEQYF. The CDR3 region has the DNA TGTGCCAGCAGTTACTCCGGGGCGAGGACCTACGAGCAGTACTTC.